This is a list of T cell receptor beta chains from one sample in a study of blood T cell repertoires in COVID-19. TCRdb's table, derived via immunoSEQ multiplex PCR, lists solely in-frame clones and lacks some. Among about 300,000 clones listed, around 84% were seen once. The sequenced sample consisted of PBMCs or T cells enriched from blood (not recorded which). Every receptor here comes from a man aged 25 to 45 who had recovered from COVID-19. CDR3s include the opening cysteine and the closing phenylalanine or tryptophan. D genes are given only for firm matches. Rows give clone size only sometimes, using once, few, many, or a class for an expanded clone.

TRBJ2-3 NA TRBD1 TRBV5-1 CASSTRDRAGDTQYF TGCGCCAGCAGCACCCGGGACAGGGCTGGAGATACGCAGTATTTT
TRBJ2-7 once TRBD2 TRBV5-4 CASSSNIAGGPSYEQYF TGTGCCAGCAGCTCTAATATAGCGGGCGGACCCTCCTACGAGCAGTACTTC
TRBJ1-5 NA NA TRBV24-1 CATSGEGNNQPQHF TGTGCCACCAGTGGGGAGGGGAACAATCAGCCCCAGCATTTT
TRBJ2-7 NA TRBD1 TRBV27 CASKPGQGRYEQYF TGTGCCAGCAAACCGGGACAGGGAAGGTACGAGCAGTACTTC
TRBJ2-7 NA TRBD2 TRBV4-2 CASSQLAGSYEQYF TGTGCCAGCAGCCAATTAGCGGGATCCTACGAGCAGTACTTC
TRBJ1-5 NA NA TRBV4-1 CASSQDGSGGSNQPQHF TGCGCCAGCAGCCAAGATGGCTCGGGGGGCAGCAATCAGCCCCAGCATTTT
TRBJ1-2 once NA TRBV27 CASSPQGNYGYTF TGTGCCAGCAGTCCTCAGGGGAACTATGGCTACACCTTC
TRBJ2-5 NA NA TRBV4-1 CASSFVSSQETQYF TGCGCCAGCAGCTTTGTGTCTAGCCAAGAGACCCAGTACTTC
TRBJ1-6 once TRBD1 TRBV28 CASSRTGQNSPLHF TGTGCCAGCAGTCGGACAGGCCAAAATTCACCCCTCCACTTT
TRBJ2-7 NA NA TRBV30 CAWSVQGSYEQYF TGTGCCTGGAGTGTCCAGGGCTCCTACGAGCAGTACTTC
TRBJ1-2 once TRBD1 TRBV14 CASSRQGGPYGYTF TGTGCCAGCAGCCGACAGGGAGGTCCCTATGGCTACACCTTC
TRBJ2-2 NA TRBD2 TRBV6-4 CASSGKAGGDTGELFF TGTGCCAGCAGTGGAAAAGCGGGAGGCGACACCGGGGAGCTGTTTTTT
TRBJ1-1 NA TRBD1 TRBV7-9 CASSTGQGRGNTEAFF TGTGCCAGCAGCACGGGACAGGGCCGAGGGAACACTGAAGCTTTCTTT
TRBJ2-7 few TRBD1 TRBV20-1 CSAKRGHEQYF TGCAGTGCCAAGAGGGGGCACGAGCAGTACTTC
TRBJ2-1 NA NA TRBV19 CASSYLGGGYNEQFF TGTGCCAGTAGTTACCTAGGGGGTGGCTACAATGAGCAGTTCTTC
TRBJ1-5 NA TRBD1 TRBV10-3 CAISVDRVQPQHF TGTGCCATCAGTGTCGACAGGGTGCAGCCCCAGCATTTT
TRBJ2-3 NA TRBD2 TRBV4-2 CASSQERGGTVNTDTQYF TGTGCCAGCAGCCAAGAGAGGGGAGGGACCGTTAACACAGATACGCAGTATTTT
TRBJ2-1 once TRBD1 TRBV12-3/TRBV12-4 CASSDGQVNEQFF TGTGCCAGCAGTGACGGACAGGTTAATGAGCAGTTCTTC
TRBJ1-2 NA TRBD1 TRBV7-8 CASSPGQGSGYTF TGTGCCAGCAGCCCGGGACAGGGAAGTGGCTACACCTTC
TRBJ2-3 NA TRBD2 TRBV10-1 CASSVTSGETDTQYF TGCGCCAGCAGTGTCACTAGCGGGGAGACAGATACGCAGTATTTT
TRBJ2-1 NA NA TRBV19 CASSISLLDEQFF TGTGCCAGTAGTATTTCCCTTCTTGATGAGCAGTTCTTC
TRBJ1-1 NA NA TRBV19 CASSIDNGNTEAFF TGTGCCAGTAGTATAGATAACGGGAACACTGAAGCTTTCTTT
TRBJ1-2 NA TRBD1 TRBV13 CASSSQQGTNYGYTF TGTGCCAGCAGCTCACAACAGGGGACTAACTATGGCTACACCTTC
TRBJ1-1 NA NA TRBV6-2/TRBV6-3 CASSPSDGRGAFF TGTGCCAGCAGCCCATCGGACGGGAGGGGTGCTTTCTTT
TRBJ1-6 NA NA TRBV5-6 CASRDLGVTRSPLHF TGTGCCAGCAGGGACCTCGGGGTCACCCGATCACCCCTCCACTTT
TRBJ1-1 NA NA TRBV11-2 CASSLDQHRGAFF TGTGCCAGCAGCTTAGATCAGCACCGAGGGGCTTTCTTT
TRBJ2-7 NA TRBD2 TRBV7-2 CASSLGGLAEQYF TGTGCCAGCAGCTTAGGGGGACTAGCGGAGCAGTACTTC
TRBJ1-1 NA NA TRBV7-2 CASSLGGGNTEAFF TGTGCCAGCAGCTTAGGTGGAGGGAACACTGAAGCTTTCTTT
TRBJ1-2 NA NA TRBV5-4 CASSSGDYGYTF TGTGCCAGCAGCTCGGGTGACTATGGCTACACCTTC
TRBJ2-1 NA TRBD2 TRBV5-1 CASSLGASGNYNEQFF TGCGCCAGCAGCTTGGGAGCTAGCGGGAATTACAATGAGCAGTTCTTC
TRBJ2-3 NA TRBD2 TRBV24-1 CATSDRGLAMDTQYF TGTGCCACCAGTGATCGAGGACTAGCCATGGATACGCAGTATTTT
TRBJ2-1 NA NA TRBV5-1 CASSLRYSSGNEQFF TGCGCCAGCAGCTTGAGGTACAGCTCTGGCAATGAGCAGTTCTTC
TRBJ2-5 NA NA TRBV5-4 CASSLARPRGLETQYF TGTGCCAGCAGCTTGGCCAGGCCGCGCGGGCTAGAGACCCAGTACTTC
TRBJ2-2 NA NA TRBV7-9 CASSLAGRATGELFF TGTGCCAGCAGCTTAGCCGGCAGGGCAACCGGGGAGCTGTTTTTT
TRBJ1-3 once TRBD1 TRBV19 CASSTNRGRGNTIYF TGTGCCAGTAGTACCAACAGGGGGCGAGGAAACACCATATATTTT
TRBJ2-5 NA TRBD2 TRBV3-1/TRBV3-2 CASSHPGGTQYF TGTGCCAGCAGCCATCCGGGGGGGACCCAGTACTTC
TRBJ2-7 NA TRBD1 TRBV20-1 CSARQGYEQYF TGCAGTGCCAGACAGGGCTACGAGCAGTACTTC
TRBJ2-2 few NA TRBV7-2 CASSKEYTGELFF TGTGCCAGCAGCAAGGAGTACACCGGGGAGCTGTTTTTT
TRBJ1-1 NA NA TRBV6-5 CASSYYGGLSSTEAFF TGTGCCAGCAGTTACTACGGGGGGCTTAGTAGCACTGAAGCTTTCTTT
TRBJ2-3 NA TRBD2 TRBV11-2 CASSSSVTSGGRDTQYF TGTGCCAGCAGCTCCTCGGTGACTAGCGGGGGGAGAGATACGCAGTATTTT